Listed below are T cell receptor beta chains from one sample, sequenced in a study of beta chain features in type 1 diabetes. Measured with immunoSEQ multiplex PCR; TCRdb has only the in-frame clones, and not every one. The sample yields about 660,000 clones, about 14% seen once. The sequencing sample was made of naive CD4+ T cells from blood. The receptors shown here come from a man between 18 and 35 years old with type 1 diabetes. Both conserved end residues are part of each CDR3. A D gene is named only where the DNA matches it firmly. Some rows have no size entry. The others give once, few or many, or a class for an expanded clone.

d_call	clone_size	v_call	j_call	cdr3_nt	cdr3_aa
TRBD1	NA	TRBV6-5	TRBJ1-2	TGTGCCAGCAGTAACGACAGGGACTATGGCTACACCTTC	CASSNDRDYGYTF
NA	NA	TRBV4-1	TRBJ1-4	TGCGCCAGCAGCCTATCCGGGACTGACTATGAAAAACTGTTTTTT	CASSLSGTDYEKLFF
NA	few	TRBV7-8	TRBJ2-5	TGTGCCAGCAGCCCGCCGGGCTACCCAAGACAAGAGACCCAGTACTTC	CASSPPGYPRQETQYF
NA	NA	TRBV4-1	TRBJ1-1	TGCGCCAGCAGCCAAGAAAGGGTGAACACTGAAGCTTTCTTT	CASSQERVNTEAFF
NA	NA	TRBV7-2	TRBJ1-6	TGTGCCAGCAGCTTAAATCCGGGCTCCTATAATTCACCCCTCCACTTT	CASSLNPGSYNSPLHF
NA	few	TRBV29-1	TRBJ2-1	TGCAGCGTGGTCGTAGCTGTGAGCTCCTACAATGAGCAGTTCTTC	CSVVVAVSSYNEQFF
NA	NA	TRBV4-1	TRBJ2-3	TGCGCCAGCAGCCAAGGCGTAGCGGCAAATATGGCAGATACGCAGTATTTT	CASSQGVAANMADTQYF
NA	NA	TRBV16	TRBJ2-7	TGTGCCAGCAGCCAATCGCGGGGACGGGAGCAGTACTTC	CASSQSRGREQYF
NA	few	TRBV7-2	TRBJ1-3	TGTGCCAGCAGCTCCCGGGAGAGGACTGGAAACACCATATATTTT	CASSSRERTGNTIYF
NA	NA	TRBV28	TRBJ2-5	TGTGCCAGCAGTCCACCGGGGGTATCGACCCAGTACTTC	CASSPPGVSTQYF
TRBD1	few	TRBV4-2	TRBJ1-4	TGTGCCAGCAGCCAAGATCCAGGGGGTACTAATGAAAAACTGTTTTTT	CASSQDPGGTNEKLFF
TRBD2	NA	TRBV4-2	TRBJ2-1	TGTGCCAGCAGCCAAGAAACGGGAGGGCCGTACAATGAGCAGTTCTTC	CASSQETGGPYNEQFF
TRBD1	few	TRBV5-1	TRBJ2-1	TGCGCCAGCAGTCCGGGACAGATTTACAATGAGCAGTTCTTC	CASSPGQIYNEQFF
TRBD1	NA	TRBV28	TRBJ1-2	TGTGCCAGCAGTCCCGGGACAGAGAACTATGGCTACACCTTC	CASSPGTENYGYTF
NA	few	TRBV30	TRBJ2-5	TGTGCCTGGAGTAGGGGGAGGGAGACCCAGTACTTC	CAWSRGRETQYF
NA	few	TRBV7-9	TRBJ2-6	TGTGCCAGCAGCAATGCGTACTCTGGGGCCAACGTCCTGACTTTC	CASSNAYSGANVLTF
NA	NA	TRBV7-2	TRBJ2-3	TGTGCCAGCAGCTTAGGCGGGATGAGCACAGATACGCAGTATTTT	CASSLGGMSTDTQYF
NA	NA	TRBV6-5	TRBJ1-2	TGTGCCAGCAGTTATCAGCAACCCAGGGACTATGGCTACACCTTC	CASSYQQPRDYGYTF
TRBD1	NA	TRBV10-3	TRBJ2-3	TGTGCCATCAGTGAGCTACAGGGGCTGCTGTATTTT	CAISELQGLLYF
NA	few	TRBV16	TRBJ1-2	TGTGCCAGCAGCCAATCAGGCAGAGGCGGCTACACCTTC	CASSQSGRGGYTF
NA	few	TRBV7-2	TRBJ2-7	TGTGCCAGCAGCTCCGGGCCCCCGGGGACCTACGAGCAGTACTTC	CASSSGPPGTYEQYF
NA	few	TRBV5-1	TRBJ1-2	TGCGCCAGCAGCCTAGACAACTATGGCTACACCTTC	CASSLDNYGYTF
NA	few	TRBV7-2	TRBJ1-5	TGTGCCAGCAGCTTAGCGCCCTTAAGGGGAAATCAGCCCCAGCATTTT	CASSLAPLRGNQPQHF
TRBD1	NA	TRBV19	TRBJ1-5	TGTGCCAGTAGTGTCCGGGACAGTACTAATCAGCCCCAGCATTTT	CASSVRDSTNQPQHF
TRBD2	few	TRBV5-1	TRBJ2-1	TGCGCCAGCAGCTTGATCCCTCAAGCTAGCGGGAGTCTTGAGCAGTTCTTC	CASSLIPQASGSLEQFF
NA	NA	TRBV6-5	TRBJ2-5	TGTGCCAGCAGTTACGGGGGTAGTCTAGAGACCCAGTACTTC	CASSYGGSLETQYF
NA	few	TRBV5-1	TRBJ1-1	TGCGCCAGCAGCCCCGACGCGAACACTGAAGCTTTCTTT	CASSPDANTEAFF
TRBD1	few	TRBV9	TRBJ1-2	TGTGCCAGCAGCCCCCACAAAGACAGGGACTACACCTTC	CASSPHKDRDYTF
TRBD1	few	TRBV30	TRBJ1-2	TGTGCCTGGGCCTGGACAGGGACATATGGCTACACCTTC	CAWAWTGTYGYTF
NA	NA	TRBV15	TRBJ2-2	TGTGCCACCAGCAGGGACAGTCTGCAAGAGCTGTTTTTT	CATSRDSLQELFF
NA	NA	TRBV30	TRBJ2-2	TGTGCCTGGAGCACCGGGGACACCGGGGAGCTGTTTTTT	CAWSTGDTGELFF
NA	NA	TRBV9	TRBJ2-1	TGTGCCAGCAGCCTGGAACAGGGAGACAATGAGCAGTTCTTC	CASSLEQGDNEQFF
NA	NA	TRBV7-9	TRBJ2-7	TGTGCCAGCAGCTTATTAGGCCCGGGCTCTTACGAGCAGTACTTC	CASSLLGPGSYEQYF
NA	NA	TRBV7-7	TRBJ1-1	TGTGCTAGCAGCCCTCCCCCCACTGAAGCTTTCTTT	CASSPPPTEAFF
TRBD1	few	TRBV25-1	TRBJ2-2	TGTGCCAGCAGTTCCCATAGGACAGGGGCCGGCACCGGGGAGCTGTTTTTT	CASSSHRTGAGTGELFF
TRBD1	few	TRBV9	TRBJ1-4	TGTGCCAGCAGCGGTCCGGGACAGGATGAAAAACTGTTTTTT	CASSGPGQDEKLFF
TRBD1	few	TRBV5-1	TRBJ2-7	TGCGCCAGCAGCTTGTGGACAGGCCCAGGGTACGAGCAGTACTTC	CASSLWTGPGYEQYF
NA	NA	TRBV28	TRBJ2-3	TGTGCCAGCAGTTCACAGGTTACGCAGTATTTT	CASSSQVTQYF
NA	few	TRBV30	TRBJ1-5	TGTGCCTGGAGTGAAAGGAGCAATCAGCCCCAGCATTTT	CAWSERSNQPQHF
TRBD1	NA	TRBV2	TRBJ1-4	TGTGCCAGCAGCGGTACAGGGGTTGGTTATAAACTGTTTTTT	CASSGTGVGYKLFF
TRBD1	NA	TRBV11-2	TRBJ1-1	TGTGCCAGCAGTCGTATGCCCGGGACAGAGAACACTGAAGCTTTCTTT	CASSRMPGTENTEAFF
TRBD1	NA	TRBV27	TRBJ1-4	TGTGCCAGCAGTTTTGCCTGGACAGGAAATGAGGAAAAACTGTTTTTT	CASSFAWTGNEEKLFF
TRBD1	NA	TRBV5-1	TRBJ1-6	TGCGCCAGCACAGAGGGGGCCAGTAATTCACCCCTCCACTTT	CASTEGASNSPLHF
TRBD1	few	TRBV9	TRBJ1-1	TGTGCCAGCAGCTTCGGACAGGGCTTGAACACTGAAGCTTTCTTT	CASSFGQGLNTEAFF
TRBD1	NA	TRBV7-2	TRBJ2-7	TGTGCCAGCAGCTTAGGGCAGGGGGTCGAGCAGTACTTC	CASSLGQGVEQYF
TRBD1	NA	TRBV28	TRBJ2-7	TGTGCCAGCAGGCAGACAGGGGGCAAATACGAGCAGTACTTC	CASRQTGGKYEQYF
TRBD1	NA	TRBV5-1	TRBJ1-6	TGCGCCAGCAGTTCGGACAGGAATAATTCACCCCTCCACTTT	CASSSDRNNSPLHF
TRBD1	few	TRBV2	TRBJ2-7	TGTGCCAGTACCCGGGACAGGCCTCCTGAGCAGTACTTC	CASTRDRPPEQYF